This TCR beta chain was profiled in a study of blood T cell repertoires in COVID-19. Study overall: Nucleic acid was either cDNA or gDNA, and it came from T cells, B-cell-depleted T cells, or PBMCs.

Germline V gene lookup returns CDR1 SGDLS and CDR2 YYNGEE. V shed 3 bases, J shed 0 bases, and the junction held 7 bases outside the gene matches. This CDR3 is built from 17 residues. Only in-frame clones appear in the TCRdb table, and some are missing; sequencing was by immunoSEQ multiplex PCR. The sample contains about 330,000 clones, around 84% of which appear only once. Study members were between about 18 and 100 years old and lived in some 26 US regions. The clonotype was recovered from a woman under 30 who had recovered from COVID-19. What was sequenced was PBMCs or T cells enriched from blood (not recorded which). This chain uses TRBV9 with TRBJ1-3; 9 bases agree with TRBD1. CDR3 sequence (DNA): TGTGCCAGCAGCGGACCCGGGACAGGGTACTCTGGAAACACCATATATTTT. It yields the protein CASSGPGTGYSGNTIYF.